Listed below are T cell receptor beta chains from one sample, sequenced in a study of cytomegalovirus exposure and HLA in healthy donors. This table comes from immunoSEQ multiplex PCR, and its TCRdb copy is limited to in-frame clones, with some not included. The table lists under 250,000 clones, approximately 82% of them singletons. Sequencing used PBMCs. All receptors derive from a young man in good health and CMV-seronegative. The CDR3 runs from the conserved cysteine through the conserved F or W. The D gene is left open where the match is weak. Part of the rows lack a size; the others show once, few, many or a class for expanded clones.

clone_size | j_call | v_call | d_call | cdr3_nt | cdr3_aa
. | TRBJ1-3 | TRBV7-9 | . | TGTGCCAGCAGCCCGGGACTTGGGCCCAACACCATATATTTT | CASSPGLGPNTIYF
once | TRBJ2-7 | TRBV18 | . | TGTGCCAGCTCACCAGAAGGACAGCGGTTTTACTTC | CASSPEGQRFYF
. | TRBJ1-1 | TRBV10-3 | . | TGTGCCATCAGTGAGTCACCTGGCGGGGAGGCTTTCTTT | CAISESPGGEAFF
. | TRBJ1-2 | TRBV6-5 | . | TGTGCCAGCAGTTACTCGAAAGGGGTTCCCTATGGCTACACCTTC | CASSYSKGVPYGYTF
. | TRBJ2-1 | TRBV9 | TRBD2 | TGTGCCAGCAGCGCTGGACTAGTGGCGAATGAGCAGTTCTTC | CASSAGLVANEQFF
. | TRBJ1-2 | TRBV28 | . | TGTGCCAGCAGTTTAGGGCAGGCCCTCTATGGCTACACCTTC | CASSLGQALYGYTF
. | TRBJ2-7 | TRBV11-2 | . | TGTGCCAGCATCCTGGGGGGATCCTACGAGCAGTACTTC | CASILGGSYEQYF
few | TRBJ2-1 | TRBV4-1 | TRBD2 | TGCGCCAGCAGCCAAGCAACAACAAGTCTTATAGCGGGAGAGCAGTTCTTC | CASSQATTSLIAGEQFF
once | TRBJ2-3 | TRBV2 | . | TGTGCCAGCAGTGAAGCCCTCAGGGATTGGGATACGCAGTATTTT | CASSEALRDWDTQYF
. | TRBJ1-6 | TRBV27 | . | TGTGCCAGCAGGCCAGTCTATAATTCACCCCTCCACTTT | CASRPVYNSPLHF
. | TRBJ1-2 | TRBV2 | TRBD1 | TGTGCCAGCAGTGATACAGGGGCAGCAGCTCATGGCTACACCTTC | CASSDTGAAAHGYTF
. | TRBJ2-7 | TRBV5-6 | . | TGTGCCAGCAGCTCAGGGTCCTACGAGCAGTACTTC | CASSSGSYEQYF
. | TRBJ2-7 | TRBV28 | TRBD1 | TGTGCCAGCAGTAAGTGGGACAGAACCTACGAGCAGTACTTC | CASSKWDRTYEQYF
. | TRBJ1-5 | TRBV10-2 | TRBD1 | TGCGCCAGCAGTGAGTCGGGGACAGGGGGGGGGCAGCCCCAGCATTTT | CASSESGTGGGQPQHF
. | TRBJ2-3 | TRBV5-1 | TRBD2 | TGCGCCAGCAGCTTTTGGGGACTAGAGACAGATACGCAGTATTTT | CASSFWGLETDTQYF
few | TRBJ1-2 | TRBV27 | TRBD1 | TGTGCCAGCAGTCAAATGACAGGGATGTCGGAAGGCTACACCTTC | CASSQMTGMSEGYTF
. | TRBJ2-1 | TRBV6-1 | TRBD2 | TGTGCCAGCATTTCAGCGGGGACGTCGAATGAGCAGTTCTTC | CASISAGTSNEQFF
. | TRBJ2-1 | TRBV10-1 | . | TGCGCCAGCGCCCAGCGGATCTACAATGAGCAGTTCTTC | CASAQRIYNEQFF
. | TRBJ2-3 | TRBV6-5 | . | TGTGCCAGCACCCACCCCGGGACAGATACGCAGTATTTT | CASTHPGTDTQYF
. | TRBJ2-2 | TRBV2 | . | TGTGCCAGCAGTGTTGGAGGGGGCTCCGGGGAGCTGTTTTTT | CASSVGGGSGELFF
. | TRBJ2-3 | TRBV7-3 | . | TGTGCCAGCAGCTCCCTAGCGACGGCAGATACGCAGTATTTT | CASSSLATADTQYF
. | TRBJ2-7 | TRBV5-1 | . | TGCGCCAGCAGCTTCCGTACGGGGTACGAGCAGTACTTC | CASSFRTGYEQYF
. | TRBJ2-5 | TRBV6-5 | . | TGTGCCAGCAGTTACAACGGAGAGACCCAGTACTTC | CASSYNGETQYF
. | TRBJ2-1 | TRBV7-9 | . | TGTGCCAGCAGCCCCACAGGGTCAAGCGCGTACAATGAGCAGTTCTTC | CASSPTGSSAYNEQFF
. | TRBJ1-1 | TRBV6-1 | TRBD1 | TGTGCCAGCAGCCGGGACAGGGTCGCTGAAGCTTTCTTT | CASSRDRVAEAFF
. | TRBJ2-3 | TRBV30 | . | TGTGCCTGGACGGGAGCGGATACGCAGTATTTT | CAWTGADTQYF
. | TRBJ1-4 | TRBV19 | . | TGTGCCAGTAATCTCCAGGCTAATGAAAAACTGTTTTTT | CASNLQANEKLFF
. | TRBJ2-7 | TRBV28 | . | TGTGCCAGCAGGACATTCTACGAGCAGTACTTC | CASRTFYEQYF
once | TRBJ2-7 | TRBV7-6 | . | TGTGCCAGCAGCTTACCAGGGGCCCCAGGGGAGCAGTACTTC | CASSLPGAPGEQYF
. | TRBJ2-4 | TRBV6-1 | TRBD1 | TGTGCCAGCAGTGAAACCATTCGACAGGGACCCATTCAGTACTTC | CASSETIRQGPIQYF
few | TRBJ2-5 | TRBV4-1 | TRBD1 | TGCGCCAGCAGCGTCCGGGACAGGGGAGAGACCCAGTACTTC | CASSVRDRGETQYF
. | TRBJ2-7 | TRBV27 | . | TGTGCCAGCAGTTTATTTGCGGGTAGCGCCTACGAGCAGTACTTC | CASSLFAGSAYEQYF
. | TRBJ1-4 | TRBV2 | . | TGTGCCAGCAGTGGACAGGTTGCGAGTTACGAAAAACTGTTTTTT | CASSGQVASYEKLFF
. | TRBJ1-1 | TRBV27 | . | TGTGCCAGCAGTTTCTGGGGGCCTGGTCACACTGAAGCTTTCTTT | CASSFWGPGHTEAFF
once | TRBJ1-2 | TRBV5-6 | TRBD1 | TGTGCCAGCAGCTGGGGACAGGGGTGGGGTAACTATGGCTACACCTTC | CASSWGQGWGNYGYTF
. | TRBJ2-1 | TRBV30 | . | TGTGCCTGGAGTGCTGTAGCCCAGGGTGTCGGCTTATTCTTC | CAWSAVAQGVGLFF
few | TRBJ2-1 | TRBV5-1 | TRBD2 | TGCGCCAGCAGCTTCGGCGGGAGGGGATACAATGAGCAGTTCTTC | CASSFGGRGYNEQFF
. | TRBJ2-3 | TRBV5-4 | TRBD2 | TGTGCCAGCAAAATAGGGACTACTAGCACAGATACGCAGTATTTT | CASKIGTTSTDTQYF
. | TRBJ1-5 | TRBV28 | . | TGTGCCAGCAGTTTCAGGGAGGTGGTTCAGCCCCAGCATTTT | CASSFREVVQPQHF
once | TRBJ1-3 | TRBV5-1 | . | TGCGCCAGCAGGTCCGGTTACTCTGGAAACACCATATATTTT | CASRSGYSGNTIYF
. | TRBJ1-1 | TRBV28 | . | TGTGCCAGCAGTAGGACAGTGATGAACACTGAAGCTTTCTTT | CASSRTVMNTEAFF
. | TRBJ2-1 | TRBV2 | TRBD2 | TGTGCCAGCAGTGAAAGGGCGGGAGCGCAGGGAGGGGAGCAGTTCTTC | CASSERAGAQGGEQFF
. | TRBJ2-7 | TRBV18 | TRBD1 | TGTGCCAGCTCGGGAACGGGGACAGGGCCGTACGAGCAGTACTTC | CASSGTGTGPYEQYF
. | TRBJ2-7 | TRBV2 | TRBD2 | TGTGCCGCAAAGTCGGCTAGCGGGTCCTACGAGCAGTACTTC | CAAKSASGSYEQYF
. | TRBJ1-1 | TRBV6-6 | . | TGTGCCAGCAGTCCAGGGGCCGGCACTGAAGCTTTCTTT | CASSPGAGTEAFF
. | TRBJ1-1 | TRBV11-2 | TRBD1 | TGTGCCAGCAGCTTAGTTACAGGGGGAACTGAAGCTTTCTTT | CASSLVTGGTEAFF
. | TRBJ1-3 | TRBV30 | . | TGTGCCTGGAGCGATGCTATTTTCCGGGTGAATGCTGGAAACACCATATATTTT | CAWSDAIFRVNAGNTIYF
few | TRBJ1-1 | TRBV7-9 | . | TGTGCCAGCGAAAGGGGGGGGGAAGCTTTCTTT | CASERGGEAFF
. | TRBJ1-5 | TRBV2 | TRBD1 | TGTGCCAGCAGTGGGGACAGGGTCAAACAGCCCCAGCATTTT | CASSGDRVKQPQHF